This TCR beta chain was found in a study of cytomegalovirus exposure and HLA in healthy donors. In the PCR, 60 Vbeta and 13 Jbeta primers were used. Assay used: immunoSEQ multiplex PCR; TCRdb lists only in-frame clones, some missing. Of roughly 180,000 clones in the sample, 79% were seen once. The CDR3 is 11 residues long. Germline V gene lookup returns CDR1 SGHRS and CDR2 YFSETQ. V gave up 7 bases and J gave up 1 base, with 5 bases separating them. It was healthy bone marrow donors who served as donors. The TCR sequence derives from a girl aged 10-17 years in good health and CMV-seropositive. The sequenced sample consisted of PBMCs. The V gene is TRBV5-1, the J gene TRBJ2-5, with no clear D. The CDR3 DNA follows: TGCGCCAGCCGGTCCCAAGAGACCCAGTACTTC. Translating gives CASRSQETQYF. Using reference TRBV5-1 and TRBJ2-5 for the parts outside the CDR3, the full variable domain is KAGVTQTPRYLIKTRGQQVTLSCSPISGHRSVSWYQQTPGQGLQFLFEYFSETQRNKGNFPGRFSGRQFSNSRSEMNVSTLELGDSALYLCASRSQETQYFGPGTRLLVL.